Below, 3 T cell receptor beta chains from the same sample are listed, as sequenced in a study of early T cells in non-severe SARS-CoV-2 infection. TCRdb called the 5' RACE reads again in MiXCR, with one record for every CDR3 protein. Of about 36,000 distinct CDR3 sequences listed, less than 8% are singletons. The specimen comprised whole blood, sampled at baseline. These receptors originate from an adult who was a healthcare worker with PCR-confirmed SARS-CoV-2 infection or an uninfected control (not recorded which).

This chain connects TRBV6-2 or TRBV6-3 to TRBJ1-6; TRBD1 matches at 11 bases. The length of the CDR3 is 17 residues. Germline V CDR1 and CDR2: MNHEY, SVGEGT. Trimming cost V 0 bases and J 6 bases; bases outside gene matches: 4. The CDR3 nucleotides are TGTGCCAGCAGTTACTCGGGACAGGGGGTTGGTAATTCACCCCTCCACTTT. Translation gives CASSYSGQGVGNSPLHF.

This clonotype was seen repeatedly, ten times or more. The gene calls are TRBV5-1 and TRBJ2-7; TRBD1 is a possible D gene (8 bases). V gave up 4 bases and J gave up 3 bases, with 14 bases separating them. The germline V gene encodes CDR1 SGHRS and CDR2 YFSETQ. CDR3 length: 14 residues. The CDR3 loop is CASSKGGTGYEQYF. The DNA for the CDR3 is TGCGCCAGCAGCAAGGGGGGGACAGGCTACGAGCAGTACTTC.

V and J are TRBV20-1 and TRBJ1-1; weak D call: TRBD1 (6 bases). This CDR3 contains 14 residues. Trimming took off 5 bases at V and 4 bases at J, with 17 bases between the two ends. The germline V gene has CDR1 DFQATT and CDR2 SNEGSKA (reference sequence). The CDR3 nucleotides are TGCAGTGCTTTTATATCCGGAGGGGGCACTGAAGCTTTCTTT. This encodes CSAFISGGGTEAFF.